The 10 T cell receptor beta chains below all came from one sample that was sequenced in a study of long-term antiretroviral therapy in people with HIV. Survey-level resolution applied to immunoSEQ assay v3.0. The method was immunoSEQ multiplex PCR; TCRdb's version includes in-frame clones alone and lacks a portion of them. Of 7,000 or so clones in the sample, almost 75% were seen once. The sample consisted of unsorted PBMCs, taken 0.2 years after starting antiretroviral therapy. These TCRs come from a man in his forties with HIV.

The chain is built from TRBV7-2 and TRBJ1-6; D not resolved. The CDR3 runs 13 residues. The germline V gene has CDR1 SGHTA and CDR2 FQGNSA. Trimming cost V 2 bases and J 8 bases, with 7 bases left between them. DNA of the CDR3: TGTGCCAGCAGCTTATTAAGGGATTCACCCCTCCACTTT. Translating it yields CASSLLRDSPLHF.

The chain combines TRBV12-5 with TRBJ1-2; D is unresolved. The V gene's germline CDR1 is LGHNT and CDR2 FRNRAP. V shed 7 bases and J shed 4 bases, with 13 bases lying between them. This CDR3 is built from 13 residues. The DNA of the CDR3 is TGTGCTAGTGCCCCGGGATGGAGCTATGGCTACACCTTC. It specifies CASAPGWSYGYTF.

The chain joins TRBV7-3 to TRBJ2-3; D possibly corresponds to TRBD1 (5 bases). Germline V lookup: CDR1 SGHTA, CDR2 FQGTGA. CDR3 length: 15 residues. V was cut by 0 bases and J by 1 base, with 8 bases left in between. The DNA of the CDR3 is TGTGCCAGCAGCTTAACAGGGGTGGGCACAGATACGCAGTATTTT. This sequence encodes CASSLTGVGTDTQYF.

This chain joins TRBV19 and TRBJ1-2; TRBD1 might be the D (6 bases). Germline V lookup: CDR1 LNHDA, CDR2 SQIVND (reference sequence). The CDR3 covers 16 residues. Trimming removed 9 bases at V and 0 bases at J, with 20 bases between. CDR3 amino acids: CASRPDSTTPNYGYTF. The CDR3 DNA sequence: TGTGCCAGCCGCCCGGACAGTACCACACCTAACTATGGCTACACCTTC.

The CDR3 DNA sequence: TGCGCCAGCAGTCAAGGCCGGGCCGACACGTCCTACGAGCAGTACTTC. This sequence encodes CASSQGRADTSYEQYF. The chain uses TRBV5-1 and TRBJ2-7; D remains ambiguous. Germline CDR1 is SGHRS and CDR2 is YFSETQ. This CDR3 has 16 residues. V dropped 5 bases and J dropped 1 base, with 19 bases sitting between them.

CDR3 amino acids: CASSSGQGRDPNTEAFF. DNA for the CDR3: TGTGCCAGCAGCAGTGGACAGGGGCGGGATCCCAACACTGAAGCTTTCTTT. The rearrangement joins TRBV21-1 to TRBJ1-1; TRBD1 is the table's D call and was not checked against the DNA. TRBV21-1 is annotated as a pseudogene. The CDR3 covers 17 residues.

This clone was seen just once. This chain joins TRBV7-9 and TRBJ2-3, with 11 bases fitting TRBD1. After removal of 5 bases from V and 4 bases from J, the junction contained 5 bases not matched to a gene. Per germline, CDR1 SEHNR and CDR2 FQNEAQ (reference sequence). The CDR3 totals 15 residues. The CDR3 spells CASSLGQGVSDTQYF. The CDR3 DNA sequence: TGTGCCAGCAGCCTGGGACAGGGGGTGTCAGATACGCAGTATTTT.

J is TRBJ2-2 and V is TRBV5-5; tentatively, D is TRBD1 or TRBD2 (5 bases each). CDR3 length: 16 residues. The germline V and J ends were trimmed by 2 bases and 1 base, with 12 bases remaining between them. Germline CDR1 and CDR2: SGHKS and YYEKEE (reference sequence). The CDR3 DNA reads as TGTGCCAGCAGCTTAAAGGGACGGGAGAACACCGGGGAGCTGTTTTTT. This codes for CASSLKGRENTGELFF. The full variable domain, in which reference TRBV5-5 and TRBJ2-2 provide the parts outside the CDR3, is DAGVTQSPTHLIKTRGQQVTLRCSPISGHKSVSWYQQVLGQGPQFIFQYYEKEERGRGNFPDRFSARQFPNYSSELNVNALLLGDSALYLCASSLKGRENTGELFFGEGSRLTVL.

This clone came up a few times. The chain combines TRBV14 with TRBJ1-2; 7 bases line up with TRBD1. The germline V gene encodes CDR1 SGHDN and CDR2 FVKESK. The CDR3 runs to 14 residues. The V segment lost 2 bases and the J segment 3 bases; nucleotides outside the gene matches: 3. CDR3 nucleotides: TGTGCCAGCAGCCAATTTACAGGGGACTATGGCTACACCTTC. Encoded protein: CASSQFTGDYGYTF.

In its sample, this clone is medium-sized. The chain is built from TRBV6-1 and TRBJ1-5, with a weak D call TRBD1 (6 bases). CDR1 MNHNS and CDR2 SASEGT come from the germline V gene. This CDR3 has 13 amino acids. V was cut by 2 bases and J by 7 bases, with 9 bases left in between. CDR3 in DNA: TGTGCCAGCAGTGAAATGAGGGGGCAGCCCCAGCATTTT. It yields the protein CASSEMRGQPQHF.